This T cell receptor (beta chain) was captured by sequencing in a study of cytomegalovirus exposure and HLA in healthy donors. The wider study: Within an early data release were 65 million to 90 million unique TCRs drawn from HLA-typed donors. General study points: A later analysis revealed that TCR association rates differed between HLA loci, peaking at DRB1 and bottoming out at HLA-C. CMV serostatus was the only recorded immune exposure for donors.

Note on this clone: As yet, its antigen is unknown.

Healthy individuals who donated bone marrow served as the donors. PCR involved 60 Vbeta and 13 Jbeta primers. Assay used: immunoSEQ multiplex PCR; TCRdb lists only in-frame clones, some missing. Here the sample spans around 190,000 clones, 84% being singletons. This CDR3 is built from 17 residues. With V trimmed by 1 base and J by 5 bases, 10 bases remained unmatched. CDR1 MGHRA and CDR2 YSYEKL come from the germline V gene. The chain combines TRBV4-1 with TRBJ2-2; 7 bases are shared with TRBD1. The clonotype originates from a girl aged 2-10 years in good health and CMV-seropositive. The sample consisted of PBMCs. For the CDR3, the DNA is TGCGCCAGCAGCCAAGGGAGGTTAGACAGGGCAACCGGGGAGCTGTTTTTT. It translates to CASSQGRLDRATGELFF.